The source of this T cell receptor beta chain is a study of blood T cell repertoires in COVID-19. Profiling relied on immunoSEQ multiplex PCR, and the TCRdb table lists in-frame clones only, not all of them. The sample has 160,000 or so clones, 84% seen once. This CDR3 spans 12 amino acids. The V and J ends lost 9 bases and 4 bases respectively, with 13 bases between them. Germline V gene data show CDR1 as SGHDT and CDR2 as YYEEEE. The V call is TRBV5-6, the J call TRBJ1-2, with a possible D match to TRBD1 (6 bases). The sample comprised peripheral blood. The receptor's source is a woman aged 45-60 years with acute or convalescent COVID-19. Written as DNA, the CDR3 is TGTGCCACCATGGGGGCGGGCTATGGCTACACCTTC. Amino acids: CATMGAGYGYTF.